This entry lists 16 T cell receptor beta chains sequenced from one sample in a study of identifying expanded T cells in peripheral blood. Measured with immunoSEQ multiplex PCR; TCRdb has only the in-frame clones, and not every one. The repertoire holds 95,000 to 150,000 clones, with about four fifths as singletons. Sequences were obtained from blood. Receptor source: a person aged 18 to 70 in good health.

The J gene is TRBJ1-2, the V gene TRBV19, with TRBD1 as a possible D gene (5 bases). The CDR3 length is 17 residues. Germline V gives CDR1 LNHDA, CDR2 SQIVND (reference sequence). The germline V and J ends were trimmed by 2 bases and 4 bases, with 20 bases remaining between them. The CDR3 is CASSISPSGGVSYGYTF. CDR3 bases: TGTGCCAGTAGTATATCCCCTAGCGGGGGGGTCAGCTATGGCTACACCTTC.

This clone was recorded only once. The CDR3 protein is CASSYRRQITDTQYF. The CDR3 nucleotides read TGTGCCAGCAGTTACCGTCGACAGATCACAGATACGCAGTATTTT. The chain combines TRBV6-6 with TRBJ2-3, with a tentative D call TRBD1 (5 bases). CDR3 length equals 15 residues. Trimming took off 2 bases at V and 2 bases at J, with 11 bases between the two ends. Per germline, CDR1 MNHNY and CDR2 SVGAGI (reference sequence).

The chain has TRBV10-3 and TRBJ2-5; 7 bases fit TRBD1. V shed 6 bases and J 4 bases; nucleotides not matched to a gene: 5. Germline V gene sequence: CDR1 ENHRY, CDR2 SYGVKD. This CDR3 has 13 amino acids. The CDR3 is CAISDRDGETQYF. DNA for the CDR3: TGTGCCATCAGCGACAGGGACGGAGAGACCCAGTACTTC.

This clone appeared once. The chain joins TRBV5-4 to TRBJ1-1, with D possibly TRBD1 on 5 matching bases. With 0 bases removed from V and 7 bases from J, the gap between germline ends came to 7 bases. The CDR3 contains 12 residues. CDR1 is SGHNT and CDR2 is YYREEE in the germline V gene (reference sequence). The CDR3 DNA reads TGTGCCAGCAGCTTGGGGGGGATTGAAGCTTTCTTT. It translates to CASSLGGIEAFF.

Worth noting for this clone: The identical CDR3 is also encoded by other nucleotide sequences in the sample. This chain joins TRBV11-2 and TRBJ2-5; no definite D call. The V gene's germline CDR1 is SGHAT and CDR2 FQNNGV. Trimming took off 1 base at V and 2 bases at J, with 8 bases between the two ends. The CDR3 extends over 14 amino acids. The CDR3 nucleotides are TGTGCCAGCAGCTTAGGGCCGGCACAAGAGACCCAGTACTTC. This sequence encodes CASSLGPAQETQYF. Looking up the rest from reference TRBV11-2 and TRBJ2-5 gives the full variable domain: EAGVAQSPRYKIIEKRQSVAFWCNPISGHATLYWYQQILGQGPKLLIQFQNNGVVDDSQLPKDRFSAERLKGVDSTLKIQPAKLEDSAVYLCASSLGPAQETQYFGPGTRLLVL.

This sequence joins TRBV15 and TRBJ1-1; no reliable D call. Germline CDR1 and CDR2: LNHNV and YYDKDF (reference sequence). The CDR3 is 13 amino acids. V shed 5 bases and J shed 5 bases, with 12 bases lying between them. DNA of the CDR3: TGTGCCACCAGCCTTGGCGACTGGACTGAAGCTTTCTTT. Its translation: CATSLGDWTEAFF.

The chain is built from TRBV19 and TRBJ1-5; 9 bases map to TRBD1. The CDR3 is 15 amino acids. Unmatched junction bases numbered 3, after V lost 4 bases and J lost 2 bases. Germline CDR1 reads LNHDA; CDR2 reads SQIVND (reference sequence). CDR3 nucleotides: TGTGCCAGTAGTAGGGACAGGGTACGCAATCAGCCCCAGCATTTT. This codes for CASSRDRVRNQPQHF. The full variable domain, rest sourced from reference TRBV19 and TRBJ1-5, is DGGITQSPKYLFRKEGQNVTLSCEQNLNHDAMYWYRQDPGQGLRLIYYSQIVNDFQKGDIAEGYSVSREKKESFPLTVTSAQKNPTAFYLCASSRDRVRNQPQHFGDGTRLSIL.

The chain combines TRBV6-1 with TRBJ2-7; TRBD1 matches 7 bases. This CDR3 has 17 residues. After removal of 4 bases from V and 9 bases from J, the junction contained 21 bases not matched to a gene. Germline CDR1 reads MNHNS; CDR2 reads SASEGT. The CDR3 coding sequence is TGTGCCAGCAGTGCCCTCATGAACCGGGACAGCCTGGGCATGCAGTACTTC. Translated: CASSALMNRDSLGMQYF.

This chain links TRBV19 with TRBJ1-2; TRBD1 is a possible D gene (5 bases). The CDR3 spans 14 residues. Germline assignment: CDR1 LNHDA and CDR2 SQIVND (reference sequence). With 5 bases removed from V and 1 base from J, the gap between germline ends came to 11 bases. The CDR3 reads CASSPGSGNYGYTF. Here the CDR3 DNA reads TGTGCCAGTAGTCCAGGGTCGGGTAACTATGGCTACACCTTC.

The chain combines TRBV19 with TRBJ1-4; D gene unclear. The germline gives CDR1 LNHDA, CDR2 SQIVND (reference sequence). V was clipped by 4 bases and J by 2 bases, with 14 bases between them. This CDR3 contains 16 residues. CDR3 DNA sequence: TGTGCCAGTAGTACATCGAAGGTAAAGACTAATGAAAAACTGTTTTTT. Translated: CASSTSKVKTNEKLFF.

J is TRBJ1-2 and V is TRBV6-5; D gene ambiguous. This CDR3 contains 13 residues. The V end was cut by 6 bases, the J end by 0 bases, with 8 bases between. Germline CDR1 and CDR2: MNHEY and SVGAGI. DNA for the CDR3: TGTGCCAGCAGCATCTCTACTAACTATGGCTACACCTTC. Protein product: CASSISTNYGYTF.

This chain joins TRBV9 and TRBJ2-5; 8 positions match TRBD1. Trimming cost V 0 bases and J 2 bases; bases outside gene matches: 3. Per germline, CDR1 SGDLS and CDR2 YYNGEE. This CDR3 is 15 amino acids long. The CDR3 nucleotides are TGTGCCAGCAGCGTAGGAGGGACAGGACAAGAGACCCAGTACTTC. The encoded protein is CASSVGGTGQETQYF.

J is TRBJ2-1 and V is TRBV7-9; D is perhaps TRBD2 (6 bases). Trimming cost V 4 bases and J 7 bases, with 14 bases left between them. The CDR3 totals 14 residues. Germline V CDR1 and CDR2: SEHNR, FQNEAQ (reference sequence). The CDR3 protein is CASSYRAGFNEQFF. The CDR3 DNA sequence: TGTGCCAGCAGCTATAGGGCGGGGTTTAATGAGCAGTTCTTC.

The rearrangement joins TRBV4-1 to TRBJ1-6; weak D call: TRBD1 (5 bases). The CDR3 extends over 18 amino acids. V was cut by 1 base and J by 7 bases, with 20 bases left in between. In germline, CDR1 is MGHRA, CDR2 YSYEKL. The CDR3 region is CASSQGFVREGRNSPLHF. DNA for the CDR3: TGCGCCAGCAGCCAAGGTTTTGTCAGGGAGGGGAGGAATTCACCCCTCCACTTT.

This chain uses TRBV6-1 with TRBJ2-6, with 8 nucleotides matching TRBD1. V lost 11 bases and J lost 4; bases outside the gene matches: 10. Per the germline V gene, CDR1 is MNHNS and CDR2 is SASEGT. The CDR3 contains 15 residues. The DNA of the CDR3 is TGTGCCGGAACGACAGGGGCGCCGGGGGCCAACGTCCTGACTTTC. It yields the protein CAGTTGAPGANVLTF.

The V gene is TRBV4-1, the J gene TRBJ1-2, with D unclear. This CDR3 spans 14 amino acids. Germline CDR1 and CDR2: MGHRA and YSYEKL. Trimming took off 1 base at V and 8 bases at J, with 14 bases between the two ends. The DNA for the CDR3 is TGCGCCAGCAGCCAAGCGGCAGGAGTTGTCGGCTACACCTTC. Protein sequence: CASSQAAGVVGYTF.